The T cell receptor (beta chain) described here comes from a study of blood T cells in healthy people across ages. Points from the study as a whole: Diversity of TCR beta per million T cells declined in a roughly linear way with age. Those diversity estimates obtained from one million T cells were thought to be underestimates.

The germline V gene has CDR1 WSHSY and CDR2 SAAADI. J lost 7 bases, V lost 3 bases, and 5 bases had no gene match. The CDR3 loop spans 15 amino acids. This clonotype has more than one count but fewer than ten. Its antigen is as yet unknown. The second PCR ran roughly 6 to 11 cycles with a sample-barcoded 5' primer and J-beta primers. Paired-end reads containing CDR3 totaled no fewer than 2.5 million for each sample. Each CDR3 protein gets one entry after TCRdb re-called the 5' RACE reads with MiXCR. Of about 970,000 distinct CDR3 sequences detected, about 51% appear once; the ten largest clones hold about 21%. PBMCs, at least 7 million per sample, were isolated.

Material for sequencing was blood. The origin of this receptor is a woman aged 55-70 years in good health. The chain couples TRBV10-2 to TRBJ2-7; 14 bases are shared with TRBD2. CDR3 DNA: TGCGCCAGCAGTGACCGGGGACTAGCGGGAGTAGAGCAGTACTTC. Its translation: CASSDRGLAGVEQYF.